These T cell receptor beta chains were read from a single sample in a study of shared clonotypes between healthy human individuals. Produced via immunoSEQ multiplex PCR; TCRdb's table is partial and in-frame only. The top ten clones hold about 12% of a sample with 400,000 to 600,000 clones, more than 75% of them seen once. The specimen sequenced was PBMCs. Receptors were obtained from a middle-aged woman in good health. Some clones in this sample may be carry-over from other donors' samples. Both conserved end residues are part of each CDR3. The order of the fields is CDR3 protein, CDR3 DNA, V gene, clone size, D gene, CDR3 length, J gene. D genes are given only for firm matches. The size field is filled for only some rows; it gives once, few, many or a size class.

CDR3 protein: CASSLRQPFDYGYTF
CDR3 DNA: TGCGCCAGCAGCTTGAGACAACCTTTTGACTATGGCTACACCTTC
V gene: TRBV5-1
clone size: once
D gene: NA
CDR3 length: 15
J gene: TRBJ1-2

CDR3 protein: CASSFGRPSGGYEQFF
CDR3 DNA: TGTGCCAGCAGCTTCGGGCGGCCTAGCGGGGGGTATGAGCAGTTCTTC
V gene: TRBV7-6
clone size: NA
D gene: TRBD2
CDR3 length: 16
J gene: TRBJ2-1

CDR3 protein: CASSIAQGNTEAFF
CDR3 DNA: TGTGCCAGCAGCATAGCCCAGGGTAACACTGAAGCTTTCTTT
V gene: TRBV5-4
clone size: NA
D gene: NA
CDR3 length: 14
J gene: TRBJ1-1

CDR3 protein: CASSGRDRATGELFF
CDR3 DNA: TGTGCCAGCAGTGGCCGGGACAGGGCCACCGGGGAGCTGTTTTTT
V gene: TRBV6-5
clone size: NA
D gene: TRBD1
CDR3 length: 15
J gene: TRBJ2-2

CDR3 protein: CASSRLGSRGTEAFF
CDR3 DNA: TGTGCCAGCAGTCGCCTGGGGTCCAGGGGGACTGAAGCTTTCTTT
V gene: TRBV6-6
clone size: once
D gene: TRBD1
CDR3 length: 15
J gene: TRBJ1-1

CDR3 protein: CASSLNTGELFF
CDR3 DNA: TGTGCCAGCAGCCTGAACACCGGGGAGCTGTTTTTT
V gene: TRBV28
clone size: NA
D gene: NA
CDR3 length: 12
J gene: TRBJ2-2

CDR3 protein: CASSILLSSYNEQFF
CDR3 DNA: TGTGCCAGTAGTATCTTGTTGAGCTCCTACAATGAGCAGTTCTTC
V gene: TRBV19
clone size: NA
D gene: NA
CDR3 length: 15
J gene: TRBJ2-1

CDR3 protein: CSVEGISASGANVLTF
CDR3 DNA: TGCAGCGTTGAAGGGATCTCCGCCTCTGGGGCCAACGTCCTGACTTTC
V gene: TRBV29-1
clone size: once
D gene: NA
CDR3 length: 16
J gene: TRBJ2-6

CDR3 protein: CASSFRQGSTGEQYF
CDR3 DNA: TGTGCCAGCAGCTTCCGACAGGGCTCAACGGGCGAGCAGTACTTC
V gene: TRBV14
clone size: once
D gene: TRBD1
CDR3 length: 15
J gene: TRBJ2-7

CDR3 protein: CASSFGSSNQPQHF
CDR3 DNA: TGTGCCAGCAGCTTCGGTTCTAGCAATCAGCCCCAGCATTTT
V gene: TRBV4-2
clone size: NA
D gene: NA
CDR3 length: 14
J gene: TRBJ1-5

CDR3 protein: CSVEDVGNTEAFF
CDR3 DNA: TGCAGCGTTGAAGATGTGGGGAACACTGAAGCTTTCTTT
V gene: TRBV29-1
clone size: NA
D gene: NA
CDR3 length: 13
J gene: TRBJ1-1

CDR3 protein: CASSLFAARRSLNSPLHF
CDR3 DNA: TGTGCCAGCAGTTTATTCGCAGCGCGAAGGTCCCTTAATTCACCCCTCCACTTT
V gene: TRBV28
clone size: once
D gene: NA
CDR3 length: 18
J gene: TRBJ1-6

CDR3 protein: CASRGQGNQPQHF
CDR3 DNA: TGTGCCAGCAGGGGACAGGGAAATCAGCCCCAGCATTTT
V gene: TRBV28
clone size: few
D gene: TRBD1
CDR3 length: 13
J gene: TRBJ1-5

CDR3 protein: CASSQELREGSYLRTDTQYF
CDR3 DNA: TGCGCCAGCAGCCAAGAACTTAGGGAGGGGTCCTACTTACGCACAGATACGCAGTATTTT
V gene: TRBV4-3
clone size: NA
D gene: TRBD2
CDR3 length: 20
J gene: TRBJ2-3

CDR3 protein: CASSPLYEQYF
CDR3 DNA: TGTGCCAGCTCACCACTCTACGAGCAGTACTTC
V gene: TRBV18
clone size: few
D gene: NA
CDR3 length: 11
J gene: TRBJ2-7

CDR3 protein: CATSRTGASYEQYF
CDR3 DNA: TGTGCCACCAGCAGAACGGGAGCATCCTACGAGCAGTACTTC
V gene: TRBV15
clone size: once
D gene: NA
CDR3 length: 14
J gene: TRBJ2-7

CDR3 protein: CASSPPGTVEQFF
CDR3 DNA: TGTGCCAGCTCACCCCCCGGGACAGTCGAGCAGTTCTTC
V gene: TRBV18
clone size: NA
D gene: TRBD1
CDR3 length: 13
J gene: TRBJ2-1

CDR3 protein: CASETSGSGEQFF
CDR3 DNA: TGTGCCAGCGAAACTAGCGGGAGTGGTGAGCAGTTCTTC
V gene: TRBV28
clone size: NA
D gene: TRBD2
CDR3 length: 13
J gene: TRBJ2-1

CDR3 protein: CSVESGTEAFF
CDR3 DNA: TGCAGCGTTGAATCGGGAACTGAAGCTTTCTTT
V gene: TRBV29-1
clone size: few
D gene: NA
CDR3 length: 11
J gene: TRBJ1-1

CDR3 protein: CASSSGTTTDTQYF
CDR3 DNA: TGCGCCAGCAGCTCCGGGACAACCACAGATACGCAGTATTTT
V gene: TRBV5-1
clone size: NA
D gene: NA
CDR3 length: 14
J gene: TRBJ2-3

CDR3 protein: CAISVGGNQPQHF
CDR3 DNA: TGTGCCATCAGTGTGGGAGGGAATCAGCCCCAGCATTTT
V gene: TRBV10-3
clone size: NA
D gene: NA
CDR3 length: 13
J gene: TRBJ1-5

CDR3 protein: CASSLNIRGGSYGYTF
CDR3 DNA: TGTGCCAGCAGTTTAAATATAAGAGGGGGGAGCTATGGCTACACCTTC
V gene: TRBV27
clone size: once
D gene: NA
CDR3 length: 16
J gene: TRBJ1-2

CDR3 protein: CASSETSRTINEQFF
CDR3 DNA: TGTGCCAGCAGTGAAACGTCTAGGACTATCAATGAGCAGTTCTTC
V gene: TRBV6-1
clone size: once
D gene: NA
CDR3 length: 15
J gene: TRBJ2-1

CDR3 protein: CASSLVGRGPRETQYF
CDR3 DNA: TGTGCCAGCAGCTTAGTCGGCAGGGGGCCTCGGGAGACCCAGTACTTC
V gene: TRBV7-9
clone size: NA
D gene: TRBD1
CDR3 length: 16
J gene: TRBJ2-5

CDR3 protein: CASRQGALYEQYF
CDR3 DNA: TGTGCCAGTCGACAGGGGGCCCTGTACGAGCAGTACTTC
V gene: TRBV2
clone size: NA
D gene: TRBD1
CDR3 length: 13
J gene: TRBJ2-7